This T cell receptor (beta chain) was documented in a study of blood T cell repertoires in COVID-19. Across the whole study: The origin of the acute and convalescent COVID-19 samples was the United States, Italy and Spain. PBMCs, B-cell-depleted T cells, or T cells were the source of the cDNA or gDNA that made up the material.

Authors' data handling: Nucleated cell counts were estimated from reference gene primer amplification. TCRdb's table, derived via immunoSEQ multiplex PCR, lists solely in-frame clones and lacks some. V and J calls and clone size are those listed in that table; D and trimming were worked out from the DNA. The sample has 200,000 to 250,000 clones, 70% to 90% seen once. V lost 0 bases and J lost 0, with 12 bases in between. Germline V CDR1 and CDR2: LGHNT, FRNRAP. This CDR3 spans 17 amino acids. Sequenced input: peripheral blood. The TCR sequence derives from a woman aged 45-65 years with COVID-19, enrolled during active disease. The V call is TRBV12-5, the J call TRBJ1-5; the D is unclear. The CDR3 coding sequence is TGTGCTAGTGGTTTGGTACCGGCGGGGTTTAGCAATCAGCCCCAGCATTTT. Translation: CASGLVPAGFSNQPQHF.